The present T cell receptor beta chain was sequenced within a study of tumor-infiltrating lymphocytes in localized non-small cell lung cancer. In the study overall: Each patient gave resected tumor and non-adjacent uninvolved lung tissue.

Regarding the study as a whole: Tumor T-cell fraction from TCR sequencing was not associated with recurrence-free survival (p = 0.61). Tumors had more T cell infiltration than uninvolved lung, per TCRbeta sequencing and CD3 counts. No T-cell fraction difference was seen between IM1 and IM2 tumors.

The data were produced by immunoSEQ multiplex PCR, yet TCRdb's version contains in-frame clones alone and is incomplete. The sample yields around 6,400 clones, over 70% seen once. The CDR3 has 12 residues. Germline lookup yields CDR1 SQVTM and CDR2 ANQGSEA. V dropped 2 bases and J dropped 8 bases, with 12 bases sitting between them. This clone was recorded only once. What it binds is not known. The specimen was lung tumor tissue. The receptor was derived from a human donor with non-small cell lung cancer. The chain has TRBV29-1 and TRBJ1-1, with D perhaps matching TRBD1 (5 bases). CDR3 nucleotide sequence: TGCAGCGTTGAATATGCAGGGAGGGAAGCTTTCTTT. Protein: CSVEYAGREAFF.